The following is a T cell receptor (beta chain) sequence with its context. These data belong to a study of T-cell reconstitution after alpha-beta-depleted transplantation in children. CDR3 size: 16 residues. The V and J ends lost 4 bases and 4 bases, in that order; junction bases with no gene match: 8. Preparation of the TCRbeta library was carried out with unique molecular identifiers. TCRdb re-called the PCR reads with MiXCR, one entry per CDR3 protein. This table has about 640,000 distinct CDR3 sequences, roughly 15% appearing once. This TCR came from a human donor who donated a stem cell graft to a child with acute myeloid leukemia. The gene calls are TRBV12-3 or TRBV12-4 and TRBJ2-2; 8 bases are a match to TRBD2. The input for sequencing was PBMCs from the stem cell graft donor, taken from the stem cell graft. DNA for the CDR3: TGTGCCAGCAGTTCCCGCGGGGGGCCTTTCACCGGGGAGCTGTTTTTT. As protein: CASSSRGGPFTGELFF.